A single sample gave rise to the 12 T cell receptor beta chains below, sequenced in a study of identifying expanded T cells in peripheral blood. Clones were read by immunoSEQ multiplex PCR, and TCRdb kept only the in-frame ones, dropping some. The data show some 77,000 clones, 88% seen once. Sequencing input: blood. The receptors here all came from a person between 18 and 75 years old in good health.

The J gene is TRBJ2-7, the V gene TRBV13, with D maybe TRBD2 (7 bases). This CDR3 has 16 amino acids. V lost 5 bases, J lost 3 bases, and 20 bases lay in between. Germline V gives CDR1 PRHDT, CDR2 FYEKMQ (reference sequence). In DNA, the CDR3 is TGTGCCAGCAGCAACTACCCCAAGGGGGGGGACTACGAGCAGTACTTC. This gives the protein CASSNYPKGGDYEQYF.

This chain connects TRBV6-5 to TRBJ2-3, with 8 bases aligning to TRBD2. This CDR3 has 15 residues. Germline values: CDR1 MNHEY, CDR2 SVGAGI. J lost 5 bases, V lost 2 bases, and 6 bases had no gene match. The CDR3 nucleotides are TGTGCCAGCAGTTACAGGACGGGGGGGCTAGATACGCAGTATTTT. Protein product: CASSYRTGGLDTQYF.

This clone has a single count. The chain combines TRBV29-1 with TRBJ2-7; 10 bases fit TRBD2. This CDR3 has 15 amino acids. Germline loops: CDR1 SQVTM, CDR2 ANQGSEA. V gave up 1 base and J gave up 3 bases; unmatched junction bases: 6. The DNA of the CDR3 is TGCAGCGTTGAAGGAACTGCTAGCGGGAGCTACGAGCAGTACTTC. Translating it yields CSVEGTASGSYEQYF.

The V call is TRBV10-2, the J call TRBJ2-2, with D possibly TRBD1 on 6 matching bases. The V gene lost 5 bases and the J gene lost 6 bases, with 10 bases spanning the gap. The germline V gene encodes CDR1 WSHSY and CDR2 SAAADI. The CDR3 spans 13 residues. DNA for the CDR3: TGCGCCAGCAGTCTACAGGGCCCCGGGGAGCTGTTTTTT. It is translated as CASSLQGPGELFF.

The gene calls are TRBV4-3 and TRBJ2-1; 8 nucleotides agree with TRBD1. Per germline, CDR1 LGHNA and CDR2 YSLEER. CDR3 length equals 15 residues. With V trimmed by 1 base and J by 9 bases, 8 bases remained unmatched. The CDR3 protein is CASSQVRLGTGEQFF. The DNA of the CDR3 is TGCGCCAGCAGCCAAGTTAGGTTAGGGACAGGTGAGCAGTTCTTC.

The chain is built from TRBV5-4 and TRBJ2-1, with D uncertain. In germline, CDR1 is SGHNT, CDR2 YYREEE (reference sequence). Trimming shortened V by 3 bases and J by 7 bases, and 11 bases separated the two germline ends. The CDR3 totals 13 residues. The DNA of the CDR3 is TGTGCCAGCAGCTCCCCCCTTTGGAATGAGCAGTTCTTC. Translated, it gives CASSSPLWNEQFF.

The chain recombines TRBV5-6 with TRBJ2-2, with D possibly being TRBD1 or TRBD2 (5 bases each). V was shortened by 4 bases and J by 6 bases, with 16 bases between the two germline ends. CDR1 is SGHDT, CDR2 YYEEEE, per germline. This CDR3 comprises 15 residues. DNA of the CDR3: TGTGCCAGCAGCCATGGGGGAGTTTCGGCCGGGGAGCTGTTTTTT. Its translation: CASSHGGVSAGELFF. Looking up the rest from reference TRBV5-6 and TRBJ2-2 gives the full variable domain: DAGVTQSPTHLIKTRGQQVTLRCSPKSGHDTVSWYQQALGQGPQFIFQYYEEEERQRGNFPDRFSGHQFPNYSSELNVNALLLGDSALYLCASSHGGVSAGELFFGEGSRLTVL.

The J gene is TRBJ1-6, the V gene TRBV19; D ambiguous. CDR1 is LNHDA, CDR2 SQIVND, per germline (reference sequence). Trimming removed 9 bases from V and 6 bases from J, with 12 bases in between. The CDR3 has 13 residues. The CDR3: CASTWQPNSPLHF. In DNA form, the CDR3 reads TGTGCCAGCACGTGGCAACCTAATTCACCCCTCCACTTT.

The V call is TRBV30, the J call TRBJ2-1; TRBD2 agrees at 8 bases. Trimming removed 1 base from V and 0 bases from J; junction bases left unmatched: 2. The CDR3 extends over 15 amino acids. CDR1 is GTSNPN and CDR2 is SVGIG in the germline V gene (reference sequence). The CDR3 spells CAWSDGTSSYNEQFF. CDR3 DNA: TGTGCCTGGAGTGACGGGACTAGCTCCTACAATGAGCAGTTCTTC. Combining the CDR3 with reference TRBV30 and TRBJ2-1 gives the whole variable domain SQTIHQWPATLVQPVGSPLSLECTVEGTSNPNLYWYRQAAGRGLQLLFYSVGIGQISSEVPQNLSASRPQDRQFILSSKKLLLSDSGFYLCAWSDGTSSYNEQFFGPGTRLTVL.

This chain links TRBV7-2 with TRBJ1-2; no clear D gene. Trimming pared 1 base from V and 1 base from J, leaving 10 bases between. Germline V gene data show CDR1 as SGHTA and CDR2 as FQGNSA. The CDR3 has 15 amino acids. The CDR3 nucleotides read TGTGCCAGCAGCTTAGATCTGGTCCTTAACTATGGCTACACCTTC. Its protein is CASSLDLVLNYGYTF.

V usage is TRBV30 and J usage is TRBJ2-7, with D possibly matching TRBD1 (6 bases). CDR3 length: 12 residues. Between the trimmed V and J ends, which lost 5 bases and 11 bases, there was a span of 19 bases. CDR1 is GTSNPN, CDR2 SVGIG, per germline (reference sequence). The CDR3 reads CAWGPDRKVKYF. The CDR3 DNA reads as TGTGCCTGGGGGCCTGACAGGAAAGTGAAGTACTTC.

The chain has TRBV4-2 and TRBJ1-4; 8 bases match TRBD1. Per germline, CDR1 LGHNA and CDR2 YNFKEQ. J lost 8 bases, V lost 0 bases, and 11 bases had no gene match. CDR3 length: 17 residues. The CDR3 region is CASSQDQWTGQKEKLFF. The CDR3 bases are TGTGCCAGCAGCCAAGATCAGTGGACAGGGCAGAAGGAAAAACTGTTTTTT.